The clone carrying this T cell receptor (beta chain) has more than one count but fewer than ten. What it binds is not known. The sample is drawn from a study of T cells in Graves' hyperthyroidism and ophthalmopathy. Study conclusions and caveats: The model anticipated ophthalmopathy a median about six months pre-onset.

Germline loops: CDR1 MDHEN, CDR2 SYDVKM. V dropped 2 bases and J dropped 7; count of bases not matched to a gene: 5. This CDR3 spans 13 amino acids. Amplified regions were TCR beta CDR3 sequences from RNA transcripts. A first-round RT-PCR of the TCR CDR3 used the HTBI primer set. TCRdb called the multiplex PCR reads again in MiXCR, with one record for every CDR3 protein. The data hold 500,000 to 650,000 distinct CDR3 sequences, with 46% observed a single time. The chain has TRBV28 and TRBJ2-7; 7 positions match TRBD2. This sequence originates from an adult woman with Graves' disease, either hyperthyroidism or ophthalmopathy (not recorded which). The source material was peripheral blood or thyroid tissue (not recorded which). The CDR3 protein is CASSLAGVEEQYF. The CDR3 nucleotides read TGTGCCAGCAGTTTAGCGGGAGTGGAAGAGCAGTACTTC. Using reference TRBV28 and TRBJ2-7 for the parts outside the CDR3, the full variable domain is DVKVTQSSRYLVKRTGEKVFLECVQDMDHENMFWYRQDPGLGLRLIYFSYDVKMKEKGDIPEGYSVSREKKERFSLILESASTNQTSMYLCASSLAGVEEQYFGPGTRLTVT.